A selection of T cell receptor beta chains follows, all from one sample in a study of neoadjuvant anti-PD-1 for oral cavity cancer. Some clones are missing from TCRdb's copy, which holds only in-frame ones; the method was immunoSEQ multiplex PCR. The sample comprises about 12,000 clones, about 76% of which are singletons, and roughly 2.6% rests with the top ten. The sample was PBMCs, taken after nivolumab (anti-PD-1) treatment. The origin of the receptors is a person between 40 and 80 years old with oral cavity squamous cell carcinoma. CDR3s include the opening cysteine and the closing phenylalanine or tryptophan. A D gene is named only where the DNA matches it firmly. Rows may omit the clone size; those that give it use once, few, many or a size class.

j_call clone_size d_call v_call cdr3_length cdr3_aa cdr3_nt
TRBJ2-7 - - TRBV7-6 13 CASSAIQGYEQYF TGTGCCAGCAGCGCGATTCAGGGCTACGAGCAGTACTTC
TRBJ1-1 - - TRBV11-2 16 CASSLVLSWTNTEAFF TGTGCCAGCAGCTTAGTGCTCTCGTGGACTAACACTGAAGCTTTCTTT
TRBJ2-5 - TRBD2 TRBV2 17 CASRLRVTSGGGETQYF TGTGCCAGCAGACTCAGAGTGACTAGCGGGGGGGGAGAGACCCAGTACTTC
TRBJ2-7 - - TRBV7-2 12 CASSLELGEQYF TGTGCCAGCAGCTTAGAACTCGGCGAGCAGTACTTC
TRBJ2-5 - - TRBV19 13 CASSIQYQETQYF TGTGCCAGTAGTATCCAGTACCAAGAGACCCAGTACTTC
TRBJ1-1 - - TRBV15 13 CATSRDRETEAFF TGTGCCACCAGCAGAGACAGGGAGACTGAAGCTTTCTTT
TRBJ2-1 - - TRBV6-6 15 CASTRNPDRANEQFF TGTGCCAGCACTCGAAATCCTGATCGGGCCAATGAGCAGTTCTTC
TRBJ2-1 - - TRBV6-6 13 CASSTPSSYEQFF TGTGCCAGCAGTACCCCTAGCAGCTATGAGCAGTTCTTC
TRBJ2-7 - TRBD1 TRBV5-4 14 CASSLGTGGYEQYF TGTGCCAGCAGCTTGGGGACAGGGGGATACGAGCAGTACTTC
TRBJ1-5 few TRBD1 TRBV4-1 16 CASSQLQGASNQPQHF TGCGCCAGCAGCCAATTACAGGGGGCAAGCAATCAGCCCCAGCATTTT
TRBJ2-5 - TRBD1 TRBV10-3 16 CAISESSQGASETQYF TGTGCCATCAGTGAGTCGAGTCAGGGGGCCTCAGAGACCCAGTACTTC
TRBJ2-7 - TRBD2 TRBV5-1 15 CASSLEVTSPLEQYF TGCGCCAGCAGCTTGGAGGTGACTAGCCCCCTGGAGCAGTACTTC
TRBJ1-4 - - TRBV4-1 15 CASSLLHGTNEKLFF TGCGCCAGCAGCCTCCTACATGGAACTAATGAAAAACTGTTTTTT
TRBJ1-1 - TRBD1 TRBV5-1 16 CASSYPARQGGAEAFF TGCGCCAGCAGCTACCCCGCAAGACAGGGGGGAGCTGAAGCTTTCTTT
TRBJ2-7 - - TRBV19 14 CASSISGVFYEQYF TGTGCCAGTAGTATATCAGGGGTGTTCTACGAGCAGTACTTC
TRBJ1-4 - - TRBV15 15 CATSREGARNEKLFF TGTGCCACCAGCAGAGAAGGGGCCCGAAATGAAAAACTGTTTTTT
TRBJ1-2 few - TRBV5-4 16 CASSLGPSAGDYGYTF TGTGCCAGCAGCTTGGGTCCTAGTGCAGGGGACTATGGCTACACCTTC
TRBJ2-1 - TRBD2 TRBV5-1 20 CASSLGFRLAGGNFYNEQFF TGCGCCAGCAGCTTGGGTTTTCGACTAGCGGGAGGAAATTTCTACAATGAGCAGTTCTTC
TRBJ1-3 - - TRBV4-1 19 CASSQVILYLQRSGNTIYF TGCGCCAGCAGCCAAGTAATCCTTTACCTTCAACGTTCTGGAAACACCATATATTTT
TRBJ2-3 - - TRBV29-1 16 CSVPLGVRETTDTQYF TGCAGCGTCCCCCTTGGAGTCAGGGAAACGACAGATACGCAGTATTTT
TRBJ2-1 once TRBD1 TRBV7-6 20 CASSLSGVWQGAIVINEQFF TGTGCCAGCAGCTTATCGGGTGTGTGGCAGGGGGCTATTGTAATCAATGAGCAGTTCTTC
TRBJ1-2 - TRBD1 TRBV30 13 CAWDPGQGYGYTF TGTGCCTGGGATCCGGGACAGGGCTATGGCTACACCTTC
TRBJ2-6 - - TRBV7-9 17 CASSFGWDLAGANVLTF TGTGCCAGCAGCTTTGGCTGGGACCTAGCTGGGGCCAACGTCCTGACTTTC
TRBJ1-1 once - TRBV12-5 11 CASGSGNEAFF TGTGCTAGTGGATCCGGGAATGAAGCTTTCTTT
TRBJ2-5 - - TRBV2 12 CASRLGRETQYF TGTGCCAGCAGGCTAGGGAGGGAGACCCAGTACTTC
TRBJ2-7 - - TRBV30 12 CAWGGLSYEQYF TGTGCCTGGGGAGGCCTCTCCTACGAGCAGTACTTC
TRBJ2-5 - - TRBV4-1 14 CASSHPDRQETQYF TGCGCCAGCAGCCACCCCGACAGGCAAGAGACCCAGTACTTC
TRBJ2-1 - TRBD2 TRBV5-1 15 CASSLGGSLYNEQFF TGCGCCAGCAGCTTGGGCGGGAGCCTCTACAATGAGCAGTTCTTC
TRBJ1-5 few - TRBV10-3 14 CAISGDGGNQPQHF TGTGCCATCAGTGGTGACGGGGGCAATCAGCCCCAGCATTTT
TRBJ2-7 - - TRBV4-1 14 CASSRGPPRDEQYF TGCGCCAGCAGCCGAGGTCCCCCGAGGGACGAGCAGTACTTC
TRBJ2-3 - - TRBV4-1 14 CASSLDGGPDTQYF TGCGCCAGCAGCCTTGACGGGGGGCCTGATACGCAGTATTTT
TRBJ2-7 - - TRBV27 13 CASSLGRAYEQYF TGTGCCAGCAGCCTTGGGAGAGCCTACGAGCAGTACTTC
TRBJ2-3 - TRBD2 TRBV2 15 CASSELAGGPWTQYF TGTGCCAGCAGTGAATTAGCGGGGGGGCCGTGGACGCAGTATTTT
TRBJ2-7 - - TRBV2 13 CASSGGGGYEQYF TGTGCCAGCAGTGGAGGAGGCGGCTACGAGCAGTACTTC
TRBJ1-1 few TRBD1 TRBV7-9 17 CASSRGTGVQKNTEAFF TGTGCCAGCAGCCGGGGGACAGGGGTTCAGAAGAACACTGAAGCTTTCTTT
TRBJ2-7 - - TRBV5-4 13 CASSSPTAGEQYF TGTGCCAGCAGCTCCCCTACTGCGGGGGAGCAGTACTTC
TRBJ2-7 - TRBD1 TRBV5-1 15 CASSLDGAGGMEQYF TGCGCCAGCAGCTTGGATGGGGCAGGGGGAATGGAGCAGTACTTC
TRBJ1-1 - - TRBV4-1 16 CASSHPPTSRYTEAFF TGCGCCAGCAGCCACCCGCCCACCTCGCGTTACACTGAAGCTTTCTTT
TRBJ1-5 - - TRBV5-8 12 CASSLLDQPQHF TGTGCCAGCAGCTTGTTGGATCAGCCCCAGCATTTT
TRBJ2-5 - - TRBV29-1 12 CSAERVGETQYF TGCAGCGCGGAGCGGGTGGGGGAGACCCAGTACTTC
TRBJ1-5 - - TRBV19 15 CASSTPGRDNQPQHF TGTGCCAGTAGTACCCCGGGACGGGACAATCAGCCCCAGCATTTT
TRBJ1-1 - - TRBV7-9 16 CASSLGRPRGYTEAFF TGTGCCAGCAGCTTAGGGCGGCCCAGGGGATACACTGAAGCTTTCTTT
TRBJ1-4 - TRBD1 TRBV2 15 CASSAPWDRDLKLFF TGTGCCAGCAGTGCACCTTGGGACAGGGACTTAAAACTGTTTTTT
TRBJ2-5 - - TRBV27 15 CASSTARLYEGTQYF TGTGCCAGCAGTACTGCGCGGCTTTACGAGGGGACCCAGTACTTC
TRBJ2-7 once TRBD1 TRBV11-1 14 CASSLRGQHYEQYF TGTGCCAGCAGCTTAAGGGGACAGCACTACGAGCAGTACTTC
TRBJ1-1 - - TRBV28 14 CASSYLQRNTEAFF TGTGCCAGCAGCTACCTACAGCGCAACACTGAAGCTTTCTTT
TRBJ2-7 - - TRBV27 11 CASSPPYEQYF TGTGCCAGCAGTCCCCCCTACGAGCAGTACTTC
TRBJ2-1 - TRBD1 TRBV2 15 CASSPDRGLYNEQFF TGTGCCAGCAGCCCGGACAGGGGGTTATACAATGAGCAGTTCTTC
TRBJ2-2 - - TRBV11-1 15 CASSLGQGYTGELFF TGTGCCAGCAGCTTGGGGCAGGGTTACACCGGGGAGCTGTTTTTT
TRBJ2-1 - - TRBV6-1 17 CASSEQPRDKAYNEQFF TGTGCCAGCAGTGAACAGCCCCGGGACAAGGCATACAATGAGCAGTTCTTC
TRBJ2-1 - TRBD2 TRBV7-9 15 CASSLIGGRYNEQFF TGTGCCAGCAGCTTAATCGGCGGGAGATACAATGAGCAGTTCTTC